These 6 T cell receptor beta chains share one sample of origin, sequenced in a study of shared clonotypes between healthy human individuals. Terminally differentiated effector memory CD45RA+ cells were left out of the naive CD8 fraction, which was CD45RO-negative and positively selected for CCR7. The method was immunoSEQ multiplex PCR; TCRdb's version includes in-frame clones alone and lacks a portion of them. The data hold 630,000 or so clones, with roughly 98% observed a single time. The sequenced sample was naive CD8+ T cells sorted from blood. The origin of the receptors is a young man in good health.

This clone was detected once. V is TRBV7-2 and J is TRBJ2-5; 8 positions match TRBD1. V trimming: 0 bases; J trimming: 5 bases; junction bases outside the gene matches: 8. CDR3 length: 16 residues. The germline V gene encodes CDR1 SGHTA and CDR2 FQGNSA. The CDR3 DNA is TGTGCCAGCAGCTTAGCGCACTGGACAGGGACGGAGACCCAGTACTTC. It yields the protein CASSLAHWTGTETQYF.

The genes are TRBV9 and TRBJ1-5; D ambiguous. The CDR3 length is 14 residues. Germline-derived CDR1 and CDR2 are SGDLS and YYNGEE. V was cut by 0 bases and J by 4 bases, with 8 bases left in between. In nucleotides, the CDR3 is TGTGCCAGCAGCGTAGGGAATTGGAATCAGCCCCAGCATTTT. This translates into CASSVGNWNQPQHF.

This chain links TRBV6-9 with TRBJ2-2; 7 nucleotides agree with TRBD1. Per germline, CDR1 MNHGY and CDR2 SVAAGI. The CDR3 has 17 amino acids. The V gene end was trimmed by 5 bases and the J gene end by 6 bases; junction bases not matched to a gene: 15. The CDR3 reads CASSETRKTGFPGELFF. In DNA form, the CDR3 reads TGTGCCAGCAGTGAGACGAGGAAGACAGGGTTCCCCGGGGAGCTGTTTTTT.

The genes are TRBV27 and TRBJ2-4, with 7 bases fitting TRBD1. The CDR3 runs to 15 residues. J lost 6 bases, V lost 6 bases, and 11 bases had no gene match. Germline V gives CDR1 MNHEY, CDR2 SMNVEV (reference sequence). CDR3 in amino acids: CASRRGGALLNIQYF. The CDR3 coding sequence is TGTGCCAGCAGAAGAGGGGGCGCTTTGTTAAACATTCAGTACTTC.

The rearrangement joins TRBV25-1 to TRBJ1-1; TRBD1 is a possible D gene (5 bases). The germline V and J ends were trimmed by 8 bases and 6 bases, with 13 bases remaining between them. The CDR3 length is 12 residues. Germline loops: CDR1 MGHDK, CDR2 SYGVNS. The DNA of the CDR3 is TGTGCCAGCCGGTGGGGGAGCGCTGAAGCTTTCTTT. Translated: CASRWGSAEAFF. Full variable domain (rest looked up from reference TRBV25-1 and TRBJ1-1): EADIYQTPRYLVIGTGKKITLECSQTMGHDKMYWYQQDPGMELHLIHYSYGVNSTEKGDLSSESTVSRIRTEHFPLTLESARPSHTSQYLCASRWGSAEAFFGQGTRLTVV.

The V gene is TRBV6-5, the J gene TRBJ1-4; tentative D call: TRBD1 (6 bases). The CDR3 loop spans 14 amino acids. The V gene lost 8 bases and the J gene lost 10 bases, with 20 bases spanning the gap. The germline V gene encodes CDR1 MNHEY and CDR2 SVGAGI. DNA for the CDR3: TGTGCCAGCGGCCCCGAGTTAGGGGGGGCAAAACTGTTTTTT. It yields the protein CASGPELGGAKLFF.